The clone carrying this T cell receptor (beta chain) was detected many times. Germline lookup yields CDR1 SGHTA and CDR2 FQGTGA. CDR3 size: 18 residues. The V segment lost 2 bases and the J segment 0 bases; nucleotides outside the gene matches: 7. TCRdb independently ran MiXCR on the 5' RACE reads; one entry per CDR3 protein. The table includes 380,000 or so distinct CDR3 sequences, roughly 13% detected once. The data are from a study of T-cell memory formation after mild COVID-19. The sequenced sample consisted of PBMCs or a T cell subset sorted from them (not recorded which). The TCR originated in a man younger than 35 who had mild COVID-19 (a few samples of this study predate the infection). Cell type and time point are not known. The V gene is TRBV7-3, the J gene TRBJ2-3; 11 nucleotides match TRBD2. CDR3: CASSLGNSGGGSTDTQYF. CDR3 DNA sequence: TGTGCCAGCAGCTTAGGGAATAGCGGGGGGGGTAGCACAGATACGCAGTATTTT.